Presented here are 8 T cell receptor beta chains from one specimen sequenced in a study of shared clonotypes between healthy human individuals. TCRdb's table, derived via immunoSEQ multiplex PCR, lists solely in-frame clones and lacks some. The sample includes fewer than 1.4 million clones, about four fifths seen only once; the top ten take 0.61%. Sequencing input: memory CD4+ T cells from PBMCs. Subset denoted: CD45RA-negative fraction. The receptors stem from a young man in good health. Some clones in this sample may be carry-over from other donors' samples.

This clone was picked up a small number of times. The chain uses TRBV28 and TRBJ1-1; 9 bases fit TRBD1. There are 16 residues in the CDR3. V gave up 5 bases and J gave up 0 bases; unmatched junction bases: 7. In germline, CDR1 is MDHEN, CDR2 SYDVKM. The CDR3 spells CASSAQGAGVNTEAFF. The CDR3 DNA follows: TGTGCCAGCAGTGCACAGGGGGCGGGGGTGAACACTGAAGCTTTCTTT.

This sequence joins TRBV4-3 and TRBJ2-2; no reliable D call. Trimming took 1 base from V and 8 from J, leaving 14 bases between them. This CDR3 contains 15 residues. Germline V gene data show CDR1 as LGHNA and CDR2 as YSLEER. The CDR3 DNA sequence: TGCGCCAGCAGCCAAGCCCTCCTGTCGGTGGGGGAGCTGTTTTTT. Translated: CASSQALLSVGELFF.

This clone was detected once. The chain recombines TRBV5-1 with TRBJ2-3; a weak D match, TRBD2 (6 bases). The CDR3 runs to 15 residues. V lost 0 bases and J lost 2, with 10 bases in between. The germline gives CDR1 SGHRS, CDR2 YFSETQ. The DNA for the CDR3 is TGCGCCAGCAGCTTGGGGGGAGGATCCACAGATACGCAGTATTTT. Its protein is CASSLGGGSTDTQYF.

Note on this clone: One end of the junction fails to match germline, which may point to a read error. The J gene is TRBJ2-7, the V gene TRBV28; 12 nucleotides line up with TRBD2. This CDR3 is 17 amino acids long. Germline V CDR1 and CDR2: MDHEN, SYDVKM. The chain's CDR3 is CASSPGLAGRSSHEQYF. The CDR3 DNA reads TGTGCCAGCAGTCCTGGACTAGCGGGGAGGAGCTCCCACGAGCAGTACTTC.

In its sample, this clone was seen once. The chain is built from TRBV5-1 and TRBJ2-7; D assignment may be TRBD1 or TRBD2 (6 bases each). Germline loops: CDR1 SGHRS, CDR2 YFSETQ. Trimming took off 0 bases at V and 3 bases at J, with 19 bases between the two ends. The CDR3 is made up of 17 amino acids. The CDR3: CASSLGAGQHLHYEQYF. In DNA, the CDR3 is TGCGCCAGCAGCTTGGGGGCGGGACAACACCTCCACTACGAGCAGTACTTC. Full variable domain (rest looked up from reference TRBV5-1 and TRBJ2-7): KAGVTQTPRYLIKTRGQQVTLSCSPISGHRSVSWYQQTPGQGLQFLFEYFSETQRNKGNFPGRFSGRQFSNSRSEMNVSTLELGDSALYLCASSLGAGQHLHYEQYFGPGTRLTVT.

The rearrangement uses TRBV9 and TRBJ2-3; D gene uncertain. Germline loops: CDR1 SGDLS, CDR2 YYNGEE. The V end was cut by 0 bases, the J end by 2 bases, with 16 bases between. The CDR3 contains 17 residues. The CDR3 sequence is CASSVAYGNPLTDTQYF. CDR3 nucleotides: TGTGCCAGCAGCGTAGCCTACGGCAACCCACTCACAGATACGCAGTATTTT.

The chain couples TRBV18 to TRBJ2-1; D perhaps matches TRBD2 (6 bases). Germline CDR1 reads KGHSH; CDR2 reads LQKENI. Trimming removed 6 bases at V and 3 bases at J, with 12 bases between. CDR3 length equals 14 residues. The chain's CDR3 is CASSGDSFYNEQFF. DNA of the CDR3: TGTGCCAGCTCCGGGGACTCATTCTACAATGAGCAGTTCTTC.

The CDR3 DNA sequence: TGCGCCAGCAGCTCTAGCGGAAGCACAGATACGCAGTATTTT. This gives the protein CASSSSGSTDTQYF. The chain employs TRBV4-1 and TRBJ2-3; 7 bases map to TRBD2. The trim removed 5 bases at V and 0 bases at J, leaving 2 bases unmatched. The CDR3 is made up of 14 amino acids. Germline V gives CDR1 MGHRA, CDR2 YSYEKL.